Each of the 30 T cell receptor beta chains below was sequenced from the same sample in a study of OX40 agonist ivuxolimab in advanced cancers. Sequenced by immunoSEQ multiplex PCR; TCRdb stores in-frame clones only, minus some. The data hold around 56,000 clones, with approximately 85% observed a single time. This sample comprised CD4+ or CD8+ T cells sorted from blood, obtained in a trial of the OX40 agonist ivuxolimab. The receptors originated from an adult with an advanced solid tumor such as melanoma, head and neck, liver or kidney cancer.

This chain uses TRBV4-1 with TRBJ2-5; 7 bases agree with TRBD2. The J segment lost 5 bases and the V segment lost 5 bases, leaving 14 bases of the junction unmatched. The CDR3 is 16 amino acids. CDR1 and CDR2 (germline): MGHRA, YSYEKL. The CDR3 loop reads CASSGSEGGPEETQYF. In DNA, the CDR3 is TGCGCCAGCAGCGGATCGGAGGGAGGGCCGGAGGAGACCCAGTACTTC.

The chain links TRBV10-3 to TRBJ1-2, with D unclear. This CDR3 spans 15 amino acids. Germline values: CDR1 ENHRY, CDR2 SYGVKD. Trimming stripped 2 bases from V and 5 bases from J, with 15 bases between. The CDR3 DNA follows: TGTGCCATCAGTGAGGGGGTATCCGGGGTTTATGGCTACACCTTC. Encoded protein: CAISEGVSGVYGYTF.

The chain uses TRBV2 and TRBJ2-7; D is uncertain. The CDR3 sequence is 13 residues long. Germline CDR1 SNHLY, CDR2 FYNNEI. V was clipped by 3 bases and J by 4 bases, with 10 bases between them. The CDR3 protein is CASSEGSVYEQYV. CDR3 nucleotide sequence: TGTGCCAGCAGTGAGGGAAGTGTTTACGAGCAGTACGTC.

The rearrangement links TRBV29-1 to TRBJ2-7; TRBD1 matches at 10 bases. Trimming at V came to 0 bases and at J to 4 bases, leaving 6 bases not matched to a gene. Germline assignment: CDR1 SQVTM and CDR2 ANQGSEA. The CDR3 extends over 15 amino acids. The CDR3 here is CSVEDPGQGSYEQYF. CDR3 sequence (DNA): TGCAGCGTTGAAGATCCGGGACAGGGGTCGTACGAGCAGTACTTC.

The chain links TRBV6-6 to TRBJ2-2; D unclear. The V end lost 4 bases, the J end lost 9 bases, and 6 bases lay between the germline ends. Germline V gives CDR1 MNHNY, CDR2 SVGAGI (reference sequence). The CDR3 sequence is 11 residues long. This chain's CDR3 is CASSSMWELFF. The CDR3 DNA reads TGTGCCAGCAGTTCTATGTGGGAGCTGTTTTTT.

The chain links TRBV19 to TRBJ1-1, with D possibly matching TRBD1 (5 bases). Germline assignment: CDR1 LNHDA and CDR2 SQIVND (reference sequence). The ends were cut back, 3 bases at V and 5 bases at J, with 13 bases in the middle. The CDR3 is 14 amino acids. CDR3 residues: CASSIREWGTEAFF. The CDR3 region has the DNA TGTGCCAGTAGTATCAGGGAATGGGGGACTGAAGCTTTCTTT.

The genes are TRBV10-2 and TRBJ2-5; D is uncertain. V shed 2 bases and J shed 5 bases, with 12 bases lying between them. Germline V lookup: CDR1 WSHSY, CDR2 SAAADI. The CDR3 totals 14 residues. Here the CDR3 reads CASSERPLEETQYF. The CDR3 nucleotides are TGCGCCAGCAGTGAGAGGCCATTGGAGGAGACCCAGTACTTC.

V is TRBV7-9 and J is TRBJ1-1; D is undetermined. This CDR3 region has 13 residues. V shed 5 bases and J shed 6 bases, with 13 bases lying between them. CDR1 and CDR2 (germline): SEHNR, FQNEAQ (reference sequence). The CDR3 nucleotides read TGTGCCAGCAGCCCCCCAAATCAAGCTGAAGCTTTCTTT. Translating gives CASSPPNQAEAFF. The full variable domain, its missing parts supplied by reference TRBV7-9 and TRBJ1-1, is DTGVSQNPRHKITKRGQNVTFRCDPISEHNRLYWYRQTLGQGPEFLTYFQNEAQLEKSRLLSDRFSAERPKGSFSTLEIQRTEQGDSAMYLCASSPPNQAEAFFGQGTRLTVV.

The chain uses TRBV27 and TRBJ2-2, with a tentative D call TRBD2 (7 bases). Trimming pared 2 bases from V and 5 bases from J, leaving 12 bases between. The CDR3 runs 15 residues. The germline CDR1 and CDR2 sequences are MNHEY and SMNVEV (reference sequence). For the CDR3, the DNA is TGTGCCAGCAGTTTAGGGGGGGCGAGGACCGGGGAGCTGTTTTTT. Translation gives CASSLGGARTGELFF.

This chain uses TRBV27 with TRBJ2-3, with a weak D call TRBD1 (6 bases). CDR3 length: 15 residues. V was pared by 2 bases and J by 6 bases, with 15 bases between. Germline V gene lookup returns CDR1 MNHEY and CDR2 SMNVEV (reference sequence). The DNA for the CDR3 is TGTGCCAGCAGTTTAACTCCAGGGGAAGGGGATACGCAGTATTTT. Translating it yields CASSLTPGEGDTQYF.

The chain links TRBV19 to TRBJ1-1; D is unresolved. CDR1 and CDR2 (germline): LNHDA, SQIVND (reference sequence). This CDR3 region has 13 residues. V was shortened by 4 bases and J by 0 bases, with 6 bases between the two germline ends. CDR3 region: CASSTALNTEAFF. In DNA form, the CDR3 reads TGTGCCAGTAGTACAGCCCTGAACACTGAAGCTTTCTTT.

The rearrangement uses TRBV6-1 and TRBJ1-4; TRBD1 might be the D (6 bases). The V end lost 1 base, the J end lost 10 bases, and 19 bases lay between the germline ends. This CDR3 has 16 residues. Germline CDR1 reads MNHNS; CDR2 reads SASEGT. DNA for the CDR3: TGTGCCAGCAGTGAAGAGGAGGGGACATTGGGGCGAAAACTGTTTTTT. Translating gives CASSEEEGTLGRKLFF.

This sequence joins TRBV4-1 and TRBJ2-7; TRBD1 matches 8 bases. CDR3 size: 17 residues. The junction had 18 bases not matched to a gene; V was cut back by 6 bases and J by 5 bases. Germline-derived CDR1 and CDR2 are MGHRA and YSYEKL. The DNA for the CDR3 is TGCGCCAGCAGTCCGACAGGGGTCGCCGCAATTAGCGACGAGCAGTACTTC. Its translation is CASSPTGVAAISDEQYF.

The chain combines TRBV5-6 with TRBJ2-5, with 11 bases matching TRBD1. The V segment lost 1 base and the J segment 5 bases; nucleotides outside the gene matches: 4. Looked up from germline, CDR1 is SGHDT and CDR2 is YYEEEE. This CDR3 is built from 15 residues. The CDR3 protein is CASSLWTGGRETQYF. DNA of the CDR3: TGTGCCAGCAGCTTGTGGACAGGGGGCAGGGAGACCCAGTACTTC.

The chain combines TRBV19 with TRBJ2-1, with unresolved D. CDR1 is LNHDA and CDR2 is SQIVND in the germline V gene (reference sequence). CDR3 length: 12 residues. Trimming shortened V by 1 base and J by 8 bases, and 6 bases separated the two germline ends. CDR3: CASSIAGDEQFF. The CDR3 region has the DNA TGTGCCAGTAGTATAGCAGGCGATGAGCAGTTCTTC.

The rearrangement uses TRBV29-1 and TRBJ2-7; tentatively, D is TRBD2 (5 bases). The CDR3 extends over 12 amino acids. Trimming shortened V by 7 bases and J by 3 bases, and 13 bases separated the two germline ends. The germline V gene encodes CDR1 SQVTM and CDR2 ANQGSEA. The CDR3 DNA follows: TGCAGCGCCCGGGAAAGCGTCTACGAGCAGTACTTC. The encoded protein is CSARESVYEQYF.

The V and J genes are TRBV4-1 and TRBJ2-7; weak D call: TRBD1 (6 bases). CDR1 is MGHRA, CDR2 YSYEKL, per germline. There are 17 residues in the CDR3. Trimming took 0 bases from V and 0 from J, leaving 15 bases between them. As DNA, the CDR3 is TGCGCCAGCAGCCAAGAACCAGGGGCCATTAACTCCTACGAGCAGTACGTC. Translated: CASSQEPGAINSYEQYV.

The V gene is TRBV7-6, the J gene TRBJ2-6, with 7 nucleotides matching TRBD1. V shed 4 bases, J shed 0 bases, and the junction held 6 bases outside the gene matches. This CDR3 contains 17 residues. Germline values: CDR1 SGHVS, CDR2 FNYEAQ. CDR3 nucleotide sequence: TGTGCCAGCAGCTATGGGACAGTTATCTCTGGGGCCAACGTCCTGACTTTC. Residues: CASSYGTVISGANVLTF. Filled out from reference TRBV7-6 and TRBJ2-6, the complete variable domain reads GAGVSQSPRYKVTKRGQDVALRCDPISGHVSLYWYRQALGQGPEFLTYFNYEAQQDKSGLPNDRFSAERPEGSISTLTIQRTEQRDSAMYRCASSYGTVISGANVLTFGAGSRLTVL.

This clone turned up a few times. The chain joins TRBV7-8 to TRBJ1-1; D remains unclear. Deletions cut 3 bases from V and 1 base from J, with 15 bases between. The CDR3 runs 16 residues. CDR1 SGHVS and CDR2 FQNEAQ come from the germline V gene. Here the CDR3 reads CASSFWQLYQNTEAFF. Here the CDR3 DNA reads TGTGCCAGCAGCTTTTGGCAGCTCTACCAGAACACTGAAGCTTTCTTT.

This clone is a singleton in its sample. The V call is TRBV7-6, the J call TRBJ2-3, with unresolved D. The CDR3 has 14 amino acids. V was trimmed by 5 bases and J by 6 bases, leaving 15 bases between them. Per germline, CDR1 SGHVS and CDR2 FNYEAQ. The CDR3 bases are TGTGCCAGCAGCCCGGCTTACAACGTGGATACGCAGTATTTT. Translation gives CASSPAYNVDTQYF.

The chain combines TRBV11-1 with TRBJ2-7; 9 nucleotides align to TRBD2. CDR1 is SGHAT, CDR2 FQDESV, per germline (reference sequence). J was trimmed by 11 bases and V by 4 bases; bases with no gene match: 3. CDR3 length: 11 amino acids. The CDR3 sequence is CASSSTSGKYF. CDR3 DNA sequence: TGTGCCAGCAGCTCGACTAGCGGAAAGTACTTC.

The chain has TRBV7-8 and TRBJ2-7; 9 nucleotides line up with TRBD1. J lost 4 bases, V lost 4 bases, and 8 bases had no gene match. Germline V gives CDR1 SGHVS, CDR2 FQNEAQ. The CDR3 covers 15 residues. The CDR3 sequence is CASSYRDRDLYEQYV. Here the CDR3 DNA reads TGTGCCAGCAGCTACCGGGACAGGGATCTGTACGAGCAGTACGTC.

The DNA of the CDR3 is TGTGCCAGCAGCCTCGACGAGCAGTACTTC. It codes for CASSLDEQYF. The chain combines TRBV7-8 with TRBJ2-7; D unresolved. V dropped 5 bases and J dropped 5 bases, with 4 bases sitting between them. The CDR3 loop spans 10 amino acids. The germline gives CDR1 SGHVS, CDR2 FQNEAQ.

This chain uses TRBV5-4 with TRBJ1-2, with a weak D call TRBD1 (6 bases). The CDR3 length is 14 residues. Per the germline V gene, CDR1 is SGHNT and CDR2 is YYREEE (reference sequence). V was pared by 4 bases and J by 4 bases, with 14 bases between. The CDR3 DNA follows: TGTGCCAGCAGCCAGGGGCACGAGGGCTATGGCTACACCTTC. Encoded protein: CASSQGHEGYGYTF. The variable domain in full, completed from reference TRBV5-4 and TRBJ1-2, reads ETGVTQSPTHLIKTRGQQVTLRCSSQSGHNTVSWYQQALGQGPQFIFQYYREEENGRGNFPPRFSGLQFPNYSSELNVNALELDDSALYLCASSQGHEGYGYTFGSGTRLTVV.

CDR3 sequence: CASQLAGVGNEQFF. Written as DNA, the CDR3 is TGTGCCAGCCAACTAGCGGGGGTTGGGAATGAGCAGTTCTTC. V is TRBV6-6 and J is TRBJ2-1; TRBD2 matches at 11 bases. Germline V lookup: CDR1 MNHNY, CDR2 SVGAGI (reference sequence). The CDR3 sequence is 14 residues long. After removal of 8 bases from V and 7 bases from J, the junction contained 7 bases not matched to a gene.

The J gene is TRBJ2-2, the V gene TRBV15; D is uncertain. The CDR3 sequence is 13 residues long. V dropped 3 bases and J dropped 2 bases, with 4 bases sitting between them. CDR1 and CDR2 from the germline V gene are LNHNV and YYDKDF (reference sequence). The CDR3 nucleotides are TGTGCCACCAGCAGGGTTAACACCGGGGAGCTGTTTTTT. It encodes CATSRVNTGELFF.

J is TRBJ2-1 and V is TRBV15, with a weak D call TRBD2 (6 bases). The CDR3 contains 16 residues. Trimming stripped 1 base from V and 8 bases from J, with 18 bases between. CDR1 and CDR2 from the germline V gene are LNHNV and YYDKDF (reference sequence). CDR3 DNA sequence: TGTGCCACCAGCAGAGTAGGGACTTCTGCGGCCCATGAGCAGTTCTTC. It specifies CATSRVGTSAAHEQFF.

This chain links TRBV25-1 with TRBJ2-5, with D unresolved. This CDR3 is 13 amino acids long. The V end was cut by 6 bases, the J end by 2 bases, with 10 bases between. The germline V gene encodes CDR1 MGHDK and CDR2 SYGVNS. The CDR3 DNA is TGTGCCAGCAGAGAGGCATCACAAGAGACCCAGTACTTC. It codes for CASREASQETQYF.

For the CDR3, the DNA is TGTGCCAGCAGCTTCCCCAGGGGGTACTCCTACGAGCAGTACGTC. Amino acids: CASSFPRGYSYEQYV. The chain uses TRBV5-8 and TRBJ2-7; TRBD1 aligns across 7 bases. Germline lookup yields CDR1 SGHTS and CDR2 YDEGEE. The CDR3 consists of 15 residues. V lost 2 bases to trimming and J lost 0 bases; unmatched junction nucleotides: 5.

The chain employs TRBV27 and TRBJ1-2; possible D gene TRBD1, 6 bases. Germline CDR1 is MNHEY and CDR2 is SMNVEV (reference sequence). Trimming shortened V by 0 bases and J by 5 bases, and 19 bases separated the two germline ends. The CDR3 is 17 residues long. The CDR3 protein is CASSLSLQGTGAYGYTF. The CDR3 DNA follows: TGTGCCAGCAGTTTATCGTTACAGGGAACTGGGGCGTATGGCTACACCTTC.